Listed here are 3 T cell receptor beta chains from one sample, sequenced in a study of blood T cells in healthy people across ages. For the second PCR, which ran for about 7 to 12 cycles, a sample-barcoded 5' primer and a J-beta primer mix were used. TCRdb re-called the 5' RACE reads through MiXCR, storing one row per CDR3 protein. The data hold roughly 1.9 million distinct CDR3 sequences, with about two fifths observed a single time. Sequenced input: blood. The receptors stem from a human donor in good health.

In this sample, this clonotype turned up a few times. The V call is TRBV24-1, the J call TRBJ1-2; D is unclear. With 3 bases removed from V and 4 bases from J, the gap between germline ends came to 14 bases. Germline V CDR1 and CDR2: KGHDR, SFDVKD. The CDR3 covers 15 residues. The CDR3 reads CATSDRDTLSYGYTF. The CDR3 DNA is TGTGCCACCAGTGATCGTGACACCCTCTCCTATGGCTACACCTTC.

To note about this clonotype: A much larger clone is a single base away; this may be a read error. The V gene is TRBV6-1, the J gene TRBJ1-2; unclear D gene. The germline CDR1 and CDR2 sequences are MNHNS and SASEGT. The CDR3 contains 12 residues. The germline V and J ends were trimmed by 7 bases and 11 bases, with 17 bases remaining between them. For the CDR3, the DNA is TGTGCCAGCACTTCGGACCGTAACTCTTACACCTTC. This gives the protein CASTSDRNSYTF.

This clonotype was picked up many times. The chain is built from TRBV20-1 and TRBJ1-1; no clear D. Germline V gives CDR1 DFQATT, CDR2 SNEGSKA (reference sequence). Trimming took 0 bases from V and 11 from J, leaving 10 bases between them. The CDR3 consists of 11 residues. The CDR3 spells CSARDFPLAFF. The CDR3 nucleotides are TGCAGTGCTAGAGATTTCCCTCTGGCTTTCTTT.